The 3 T cell receptor beta chains in this list originate from one sample, sequenced in a study of cytomegalovirus exposure and HLA in healthy donors. PCR amplification relied on 60 Vbeta primers (plus 13 Jbeta primers). Using immunoSEQ multiplex PCR, the repertoire was profiled, and TCRdb retains in-frame clones only, with some absent. The data hold more than 150,000 clones, with roughly 84% observed a single time. Sequences were obtained from PBMCs. The receptors originated from a boy between 2 and 10 years old in good health and CMV-seronegative.

This chain connects TRBV5-1 to TRBJ2-7, with TRBD1 matching over 8 bases. The length of the CDR3 is 15 residues. V gave up 4 bases and J gave up 5 bases; unmatched junction bases: 11. The germline CDR1 and CDR2 sequences are SGHRS and YFSETQ. The CDR3 DNA reads TGCGCCAGCAGCGGATGGACAGGGAGACTTCACGAGCAGTACTTC. Protein sequence: CASSGWTGRLHEQYF.

The chain carries TRBV5-1 and TRBJ2-2, with 8 positions matching TRBD1. Germline trimming cut 4 bases from V and 5 bases from J; bases unmatched to any gene: 13. CDR1 and CDR2 (germline): SGHRS, YFSETQ. The length of the CDR3 is 17 residues. The CDR3 is CASSLRTGNIGTGELFF. CDR3 sequence (DNA): TGCGCCAGCAGCCTTCGGACAGGGAATATCGGGACCGGGGAGCTGTTTTTT.

V gene TRBV19 combines with J gene TRBJ2-1, with 7 bases fitting TRBD2. The CDR3 contains 15 residues. The germline V gene has CDR1 LNHDA and CDR2 SQIVND (reference sequence). The junction had 9 bases not matched to a gene; V was cut back by 5 bases and J by 5 bases. The CDR3 loop reads CASSPRRSGNNEQFF. CDR3 nucleotides: TGTGCCAGTAGTCCCCGGAGGAGCGGGAACAATGAGCAGTTCTTC.